The TCR beta chain described here comes from a study of shared clonotypes between healthy human individuals. Looking at the study overall: Researchers assigned three CD4 naive, three CD4 memory, two CD8 naive and one CD8 memory plate to each donor.

With respect to this clone: Its target is not known.

Study-wide results and limits: An expected dependence of interdonor clonotype sharing on sequencing depth was noted. Only blood was sampled; tissue repertoires likely differ.

Here immunoSEQ multiplex PCR was the method, and the copy in TCRdb shows in-frame clones only, minus some. This table holds hundreds of thousands of clones, around two thirds found once. The V segment lost 0 bases and the J segment 7 bases; nucleotides outside the gene matches: 7. The CDR3 is made up of 15 amino acids. CDR1 SGHRS and CDR2 YFSETQ come from the germline V gene. The rearrangement links TRBV5-1 to TRBJ2-7; 10 bases match TRBD2. Sequenced: memory CD4+ T cells sorted from blood. Documented subset: CD45RA-negative fraction. The source of this sequence is a woman in her thirties in good health. The CDR3 reads CASSLAASGSWEQYF. CDR3 in DNA: TGCGCCAGCAGCTTGGCCGCTAGCGGGAGTTGGGAGCAGTACTTC.